Given below is one T cell receptor beta chain in context. Its antigen is still unknown. Not a single patient had been given any form of treatment at any point before undergoing thyroid surgery. These data originate in a study of metastatic and nonmetastatic thyroid tumors. Turning to the study itself: Malignant thyroid and benign thyroid patients provided blood and tumor or nodule tissue whose repertoires were compared. Study-level points and caveats: As reported, TCR beta diversity in blood and tumor was significantly higher in malignant thyroid tumors than in benign nodules.

In the authors' workflow: Clinicopathological groups differed in CDR3, with these differences serving to build a distant-metastasis classifier for papillary thyroid cancer. MiXCR reprocessed the PCR reads for TCRdb. TCRdb, not the authors, supplied the V and J calls. The table has almost 85,000 clones, roughly an eighth seen once. The sequence derives from a female donor with papillary thyroid cancer or a benign thyroid nodule (not recorded which). Some clones in this sample may be carry-over from other donors' samples. The source material was tumor tissue.

The chain's CDR3 is CASSLQGSYEQYF. CDR3 in DNA: TGTGCCAGCAGCCTGCAGGGGAGCTACGAGCAGTACTTC. The genes are TRBV3-1 and TRBJ2-7; TRBD1 is a possible D gene (6 bases). Germline assignment: CDR1 LGHDT and CDR2 YNNKEL (reference sequence). Deletions cut 4 bases from V and 3 bases from J, with 10 bases between. The CDR3 spans 13 residues.